The entry that follows covers one T cell receptor beta chain sequence. This specimen belongs to a study of beta chain features in type 1 diabetes. The sequenced template was cDNA made from the entire isolated RNA. Generated by immunoSEQ multiplex PCR, the TCRdb table keeps only in-frame clones and is missing some. Of some 240,000 clones detected, approximately 11% appear once; the ten largest clones hold approximately 1.5%. CDR1 GTSNPN and CDR2 SVGIG come from the germline V gene (reference sequence). The CDR3 extends over 12 amino acids. Trimming cost V 0 bases and J 15 bases, with 15 bases left between them. Purity of each sorted population was above 95%.

This receptor was identified in a young man in good health. J is TRBJ2-1 and V is TRBV30, with D possibly TRBD1 on 6 matching bases. The sequenced sample consisted of central memory CD4+ T cells from blood. CDR3 DNA sequence: TGTGCCTGGAGTGTAGGGGCGCAGGGGCCGTTCTTC. Its protein is CAWSVGAQGPFF.